This passage covers 28 T cell receptor beta chains from one sample sequenced in a study of CD8+ T cells in alopecia areata. Sequencing templates came from extracted RNA that was reverse transcribed into cDNA. The table came from immunoSEQ multiplex PCR; TCRdb's copy has only in-frame clones and leaves some out. This sample yields around 190,000 clones, of which about 56% are seen a single time; 4.5% to 6% belongs to the top ten. The sample comprised CD8+ T cells sorted from blood. The receptor set was obtained from a human donor in good health.

The chain has TRBV6-5 and TRBJ2-7; TRBD1 agrees at 7 bases. From germline, CDR1 is MNHEY and CDR2 SVGAGI. V gave up 8 bases and J gave up 5 bases; unmatched junction bases: 15. This CDR3 comprises 15 residues. CDR3 region: CASQPVTGVGNEQYF. The CDR3 nucleotides are TGTGCCAGCCAGCCCGTAACAGGGGTCGGCAACGAGCAGTACTTC.

The chain joins TRBV28 to TRBJ1-5; D call uncertain. The length of the CDR3 is 12 residues. Between the trimmed V and J ends, which lost 5 bases and 5 bases, there was a span of 7 bases. The germline V gene has CDR1 MDHEN and CDR2 SYDVKM. The CDR3 DNA is TGTGCCAGCAGTCCCAGAGATCAGCCCCAGCATTTT. Its translation: CASSPRDQPQHF. Variable domain in full (rest from reference TRBV28 and TRBJ1-5): DVKVTQSSRYLVKRTGEKVFLECVQDMDHENMFWYRQDPGLGLRLIYFSYDVKMKEKGDIPEGYSVSREKKERFSLILESASTNQTSMYLCASSPRDQPQHFGDGTRLSIL.

This rearrangement joins TRBV5-4 to TRBJ1-2, with D possibly being TRBD1 (5 bases). Per the germline V gene, CDR1 is SGHNT and CDR2 is YYREEE (reference sequence). Between the trimmed V and J ends, which lost 1 base and 4 bases, there was a span of 14 bases. The CDR3 runs to 15 residues. This CDR3 reads CASSLYPDSSYGYTF. The CDR3 nucleotides are TGTGCCAGCAGCTTGTATCCTGACAGTTCCTATGGCTACACCTTC.

Regarding this clone: Other DNA variants within this sample encode the same CDR3. The genes are TRBV29-1 and TRBJ2-2; the D call may be TRBD1 or TRBD2 (5 bases each). Per the germline V gene, CDR1 is SQVTM and CDR2 is ANQGSEA. The V end was cut by 6 bases, the J end by 0 bases, with 8 bases between. The CDR3 covers 13 residues. CDR3 nucleotides: TGCAGCGTGGGGACGGCGAACACCGGGGAGCTGTTTTTT. Its protein is CSVGTANTGELFF.

This clone was counted between two and nine times. CDR3 sequence: CSVEDRGGLLTDTQYF. Written as DNA, the CDR3 is TGCAGCGTTGAAGACCGGGGGGGGCTACTCACAGATACGCAGTATTTT. V is TRBV29-1 and J is TRBJ2-3, with 8 nucleotides matching TRBD2. The CDR3 covers 16 residues. Losses at the gene ends were 0 bases for V and 2 bases for J; bases not matched to a gene: 7. From germline, CDR1 is SQVTM and CDR2 ANQGSEA.

The gene calls are TRBV2 and TRBJ2-5; D ambiguous. The V gene lost 3 bases and the J gene lost 3 bases, with 14 bases spanning the gap. The CDR3 is 15 residues long. Germline loops: CDR1 SNHLY, CDR2 FYNNEI. The CDR3 nucleotides are TGTGCCAGCAGTGAGGAGACATACCTCAAAGAGACCCAGTACTTC. Its translation: CASSEETYLKETQYF.

This sequence joins TRBV2 and TRBJ2-5; 15 bases fit TRBD2. Germline V gives CDR1 SNHLY, CDR2 FYNNEI. V trimming: 6 bases; J trimming: 7 bases; junction bases outside the gene matches: 15. The CDR3 spans 18 residues. CDR3 DNA sequence: TGTGCCAGCAGCAAAGGACTAGCGGGGGGGCCTTATAGGGTGACCCAGTACTTC. This gives the protein CASSKGLAGGPYRVTQYF. The variable domain in full, with the rest retrieved from reference TRBV2 and TRBJ2-5, is EPEVTQTPSHQVTQMGQEVILRCVPISNHLYFYWYRQILGQKVEFLVSFYNNEISEKSEIFDDQFSVERPDGSNFTLKIRSTKLEDSAMYFCASSKGLAGGPYRVTQYFGPGTRLLVL.

This sequence joins TRBV5-4 and TRBJ2-7; D unclear. The CDR3 totals 15 residues. V lost 0 bases to trimming and J lost 1 base, with 11 bases between them. From germline, CDR1 is SGHNT and CDR2 YYREEE (reference sequence). The CDR3 DNA reads TGTGCCAGCAGCTTGGCCGGTGCCGAATCCTACGAGCAGTACTTC. It codes for CASSLAGAESYEQYF.

The chain couples TRBV7-9 to TRBJ2-1, with D possibly TRBD2 on 6 matching bases. CDR3 length equals 14 residues. Trimming took 4 bases from V and 3 from J, leaving 10 bases between them. Per germline, CDR1 SEHNR and CDR2 FQNEAQ (reference sequence). The CDR3 loop is CASSYREYYNEQFF. The CDR3 DNA is TGTGCCAGCAGCTACCGGGAGTACTACAATGAGCAGTTCTTC.

V usage is TRBV27 and J usage is TRBJ1-6; D is unclear. The CDR3 sequence is 14 residues long. Per the germline V gene, CDR1 is MNHEY and CDR2 is SMNVEV (reference sequence). Trimming cost V 5 bases and J 6 bases, with 11 bases left between them. The CDR3 region is CASSLPWGNSPLHF. The CDR3 DNA reads as TGTGCCAGCAGTCTACCCTGGGGTAATTCACCCCTCCACTTT.

This clone was seen a handful of times. The V gene is TRBV6-4, the J gene TRBJ2-3; a possible D gene is TRBD2 (5 bases). Germline V gives CDR1 MRHNA, CDR2 SNTAGT. This CDR3 is built from 13 residues. V gave up 5 bases and J gave up 6 bases, with 12 bases separating them. The CDR3 loop reads CASSRGFSDTQYF. Written as DNA, the CDR3 is TGTGCCAGCAGTCGGGGTTTTTCTGATACGCAGTATTTT.

This chain uses TRBV30 with TRBJ2-3; D is possibly TRBD2 (6 bases). V was clipped by 3 bases and J by 5 bases, with 21 bases between them. From germline, CDR1 is GTSNPN and CDR2 SVGIG (reference sequence). This CDR3 has 16 residues. The CDR3 DNA reads as TGTGCCTGGAGCACGGGAGCAGGGATGGTTGTAGATACGCAGTATTTT. Its translation: CAWSTGAGMVVDTQYF.

This clone was observed a handful of times. V usage is TRBV6-1 and J usage is TRBJ2-7, with D maybe TRBD1 (6 bases). Trimming stripped 7 bases from V and 2 bases from J, with 9 bases between. There are 12 residues in the CDR3. Germline lookup yields CDR1 MNHNS and CDR2 SASEGT. CDR3 sequence reads: CASTAGAYEQYF. In DNA form, the CDR3 reads TGTGCCAGCACCGCAGGGGCCTACGAGCAGTACTTC.

The chain is built from TRBV9 and TRBJ2-5; TRBD2 aligns across 8 bases. V dropped 3 bases and J dropped 5; count of bases not matched to a gene: 9. This CDR3 has 15 amino acids. The germline CDR1 and CDR2 sequences are SGDLS and YYNGEE. The CDR3 nucleotides are TGTGCCAGCAGCGCCCCCGGGACTAGGGGTGAGACCCAGTACTTC. The encoded protein is CASSAPGTRGETQYF.

The chain couples TRBV6-5 to TRBJ1-1, with no clear D. CDR1 is MNHEY, CDR2 SVGAGI, per germline. The CDR3 has 11 amino acids. V lost 6 bases and J lost 2, with 4 bases in between. The CDR3: CASRVNTEAFF. The DNA for the CDR3 is TGTGCCAGCAGAGTAAACACTGAAGCTTTCTTT.

The V gene is TRBV14, the J gene TRBJ2-7, with TRBD2 matching over 12 bases. This CDR3 is 15 amino acids long. J gave up 5 bases and V 0 bases, and 2 bases lay outside the gene matches. The germline V gene has CDR1 SGHDN and CDR2 FVKESK. This CDR3 is CASSQDSSGGDEQYF. The CDR3 nucleotides read TGTGCCAGCAGCCAAGATTCTAGCGGGGGGGACGAGCAGTACTTC.

This chain joins TRBV23-1 and TRBJ1-5; tentatively, D is TRBD1 (5 bases). TRBV23-1 is an ORF for which the function is uncertain. V lost 5 bases and J 0 bases, leaving 23 bases between the germline ends. This CDR3 comprises 19 residues. CDR3 protein: CASSSKGHWRVFSNQPQHF. The CDR3, as DNA: TGCGCCAGCAGTTCTAAGGGGCATTGGAGAGTTTTTAGCAATCAGCCCCAGCATTTT.

The table lists this clone with a few counts. The chain joins TRBV19 to TRBJ1-5; the D is unclear. Trimming shortened V by 8 bases and J by 0 bases, and 8 bases separated the two germline ends. The germline V gene has CDR1 LNHDA and CDR2 SQIVND (reference sequence). The CDR3 sequence is 13 residues long. Here the CDR3 DNA reads TGTGCCAGTGATCAGTATAGCAATCAGCCCCAGCATTTT. Amino acid sequence: CASDQYSNQPQHF. Based on the CDR3 plus reference TRBV19 and TRBJ1-5, the full variable domain is DGGITQSPKYLFRKEGQNVTLSCEQNLNHDAMYWYRQDPGQGLRLIYYSQIVNDFQKGDIAEGYSVSREKKESFPLTVTSAQKNPTAFYLCASDQYSNQPQHFGDGTRLSIL.

This clone was counted a few times. The V gene is TRBV5-1, the J gene TRBJ2-3, with TRBD1 as a possible D gene (6 bases). The CDR3 sequence is 15 residues long. V was clipped by 1 base and J by 6 bases, with 15 bases between them. Germline V CDR1 and CDR2: SGHRS, YFSETQ. The CDR3 reads CASSLRQGQIDTQYF. The CDR3 nucleotides read TGCGCCAGCAGCTTGAGGCAGGGGCAGATCGATACGCAGTATTTT.

V is TRBV7-8 and J is TRBJ2-7; the D call may be TRBD1 or TRBD2 (5 bases each). The CDR3 spans 15 residues. Trimming removed 4 bases at V and 3 bases at J, with 16 bases between. CDR1 SGHVS and CDR2 FQNEAQ come from the germline V gene. CDR3 in DNA: TGTGCCAGCAGCTCCACCGGGACGATGGGCTACGAGCAGTACTTC. Its protein product is CASSSTGTMGYEQYF.

The V gene is TRBV9, the J gene TRBJ2-3, with TRBD2 identical over 8 bases. Unmatched junction bases numbered 6, after V lost 5 bases and J lost 1 base. CDR3 length equals 15 residues. Germline assignment: CDR1 SGDLS and CDR2 YYNGEE. The CDR3 loop is CASSNKAGGTDTQYF. CDR3 in DNA: TGTGCCAGCAGTAACAAAGCGGGGGGCACAGATACGCAGTATTTT.

The genes are TRBV4-1 and TRBJ1-2; the match to TRBD1 covers 8 bases. Germline V gives CDR1 MGHRA, CDR2 YSYEKL. The CDR3 loop spans 13 amino acids. Losses at the gene ends were 5 bases for V and 7 bases for J; bases not matched to a gene: 6. The CDR3 protein is CASSSRTGFGYTF. The CDR3 DNA reads as TGCGCCAGCAGCAGTCGGACAGGGTTTGGCTACACCTTC.

The chain has TRBV13 and TRBJ1-4; D is perhaps TRBD1 (5 bases). Germline V gene lookup returns CDR1 PRHDT and CDR2 FYEKMQ (reference sequence). The V gene lost 5 bases and the J gene lost 3 bases, with 10 bases spanning the gap. This CDR3 comprises 14 residues. CDR3 sequence reads: CASSPRGANEKLFF. The CDR3 bases are TGTGCCAGCAGCCCCCGGGGGGCTAATGAAAAACTGTTTTTT.

This chain uses TRBV7-9 with TRBJ2-7; D uncertain. The germline V gene encodes CDR1 SEHNR and CDR2 FQNEAQ (reference sequence). CDR3 size: 13 residues. V lost 5 bases, J lost 0 bases, and 8 bases lay in between. In nucleotides, the CDR3 is TGTGCCAGCAGCCGCCAGAACTCCTACGAGCAGTACTTC. Translated: CASSRQNSYEQYF.

Regarding this clone: Other DNA sequences from this sample encode an identical CDR3 as well. This chain connects TRBV27 to TRBJ2-7; D call uncertain. Germline assignment: CDR1 MNHEY and CDR2 SMNVEV (reference sequence). V was clipped by 6 bases and J by 3 bases, with 9 bases between them. The CDR3 has 12 amino acids. The chain's CDR3 is CASSGPSYEQYF. The CDR3 DNA is TGTGCCAGCAGCGGACCGAGCTACGAGCAGTACTTC.

The rearrangement links TRBV27 to TRBJ2-5, with unresolved D. Germline V CDR1 and CDR2: MNHEY, SMNVEV (reference sequence). CDR3 length: 14 amino acids. V shed 2 bases and J shed 5 bases, with 12 bases lying between them. CDR3 DNA: TGTGCCAGCAGTTTAGGGTCGTCGCCGGAGACCCAGTACTTC. The encoded protein is CASSLGSSPETQYF.

This chain connects TRBV27 to TRBJ2-7, with D uncertain. V was trimmed by 2 bases and J by 3 bases, leaving 8 bases between them. The germline V gene has CDR1 MNHEY and CDR2 SMNVEV (reference sequence). This CDR3 region has 13 residues. The CDR3 DNA follows: TGTGCCAGCAGTTTAAGGGTCGGCTACGAGCAGTACTTC. It specifies CASSLRVGYEQYF.

In its sample, this clone was seen once. V gene TRBV7-8 combines with J gene TRBJ2-5; no clear D gene. The CDR3 has 12 residues. Deletions cut 2 bases from V and 5 bases from J, with 6 bases between. Per germline, CDR1 SGHVS and CDR2 FQNEAQ. CDR3 in amino acids: CASSLREETQYF. The CDR3 coding sequence is TGTGCCAGCAGCTTACGAGAGGAGACCCAGTACTTC.